Below are 27 T cell receptor beta chains sequenced from a single sample in a study of cytomegalovirus exposure and HLA in healthy donors. In the PCR, 60 Vbeta and 13 Jbeta primers were used. Here immunoSEQ multiplex PCR was the method, and the copy in TCRdb shows in-frame clones only, minus some. The table shows approximately 74,000 clones, with over 70% occurring only once. Sequencing was performed on PBMCs. These receptors were obtained from a man aged 60 to 69 in good health and CMV-seropositive.

The chain combines TRBV29-1 with TRBJ2-7; D may be TRBD2 (5 bases). Germline V gene sequence: CDR1 SQVTM, CDR2 ANQGSEA. CDR3 length: 13 residues. Trimming took 2 bases from V and 6 from J, leaving 14 bases between them. CDR3: CSVESDFPGEQYF. The CDR3 DNA is TGCAGCGTTGAATCGGACTTTCCAGGCGAGCAGTACTTC.

The chain couples TRBV29-1 to TRBJ1-2; the match to TRBD1 covers 7 bases. CDR1 and CDR2 from the germline V gene are SQVTM and ANQGSEA. V trimming: 1 base; J trimming: 5 bases; junction bases outside the gene matches: 19. There are 18 residues in the CDR3. The CDR3 reads CSVEVGLGLAGGLYGYTF. The CDR3 DNA reads as TGCAGCGTTGAAGTGGGTTTGGGGCTGGCAGGGGGGCTGTATGGCTACACCTTC. The full variable domain, with the rest looked up from reference TRBV29-1 and TRBJ1-2, is SAVISQKPSRDICQRGTSLTIQCQVDSQVTMMFWYRQQPGQSLTLIATANQGSEATYESGFVIDKFPISRPNLTFSTLTVSNMSPEDSSIYLCSVEVGLGLAGGLYGYTFGSGTRLTVV.

The J gene is TRBJ1-1, the V gene TRBV5-6; maybe TRBD1 (5 bases). Germline-derived CDR1 and CDR2 are SGHDT and YYEEEE. This CDR3 is built from 15 residues. Deletions cut 4 bases from V and 0 bases from J, with 13 bases between. Here the CDR3 DNA reads TGTGCCAGCAGCCGACAGCGACCCTTGAACACTGAAGCTTTCTTT. It codes for CASSRQRPLNTEAFF.

The V call is TRBV6-1, the J call TRBJ1-5, with 8 bases fitting TRBD1. CDR3 length: 14 amino acids. V shed 4 bases and J 5 bases; nucleotides not matched to a gene: 4. The V gene's germline CDR1 is MNHNS and CDR2 SASEGT. CDR3 DNA: TGTGCCAGCAGTGCAGACAGGGGACATCAGCCCCAGCATTTT. Its protein is CASSADRGHQPQHF.

This CDR3 reads CASSLGGQDMNTEAFF. The CDR3 nucleotides are TGTGCCAGCAGCCTGGGTGGACAGGACATGAACACTGAAGCTTTCTTT. This chain links TRBV5-4 with TRBJ1-1; 7 bases map to TRBD1. CDR1 is SGHNT and CDR2 is YYREEE in the germline V gene (reference sequence). The V gene end was trimmed by 4 bases and the J gene end by 0 bases; junction bases not matched to a gene: 9. The length of the CDR3 is 16 residues. Filled out from reference TRBV5-4 and TRBJ1-1, the complete variable domain reads ETGVTQSPTHLIKTRGQQVTLRCSSQSGHNTVSWYQQALGQGPQFIFQYYREEENGRGNFPPRFSGLQFPNYSSELNVNALELDDSALYLCASSLGGQDMNTEAFFGQGTRLTVV.

This sequence joins TRBV6-6 and TRBJ2-7, with D perhaps matching TRBD2 (5 bases). V gave up 6 bases and J gave up 3 bases, with 18 bases separating them. Germline V lookup: CDR1 MNHNY, CDR2 SVGAGI (reference sequence). This CDR3 has 15 amino acids. The DNA of the CDR3 is TGTGCCAGCAGCCGCATAGGACTTATAGACTACGAGCAGTACTTC. Translation: CASSRIGLIDYEQYF.

The table lists this clone with a few counts. The chain has TRBV11-2 and TRBJ1-4; TRBD1 matches at 7 bases. The J segment lost 8 bases and the V segment lost 5 bases, leaving 8 bases of the junction unmatched. The CDR3 totals 14 residues. The germline V gene encodes CDR1 SGHAT and CDR2 FQNNGV. Here the CDR3 DNA reads TGTGCCAGCAGCCCGGGACAGCTTTGGGAAAAACTGTTTTTT. Its protein product is CASSPGQLWEKLFF.

The chain links TRBV5-4 to TRBJ2-1, with 7 bases that match TRBD1. The CDR3 is made up of 15 amino acids. The junction had 10 bases not matched to a gene; V was cut back by 7 bases and J by 3 bases. The germline V gene has CDR1 SGHNT and CDR2 YYREEE (reference sequence). For the CDR3, the DNA is TGTGCCAGCCTACTTGAACGGGACAGCTACAATGAGCAGTTCTTC. This gives the protein CASLLERDSYNEQFF.

This clone was counted once. The CDR3 DNA follows: TGTGCCAGCAGACGGGGGGGCCGGAACACTGAAGCTTTCTTT. Encoded protein: CASRRGGRNTEAFF. This sequence joins TRBV6-6 and TRBJ1-1; the D gene is possibly TRBD1 (6 bases). With 6 bases removed from V and 1 base from J, the gap between germline ends came to 12 bases. Germline V lookup: CDR1 MNHNY, CDR2 SVGAGI (reference sequence). The CDR3 sequence is 14 residues long.

This clone came up a few times. This rearrangement joins TRBV7-2 to TRBJ2-5; 12 bases align to TRBD1. Germline loops: CDR1 SGHTA, CDR2 FQGNSA. After removal of 6 bases from V and 5 bases from J, the junction contained 7 bases not matched to a gene. This CDR3 region has 15 residues. The CDR3 DNA sequence: TGTGCCAGCAGTTCGGGACAGGGGGCTGTGGAGACCCAGTACTTC. This translates into CASSSGQGAVETQYF.

V is TRBV4-1 and J is TRBJ2-1; TRBD2 matches at 7 bases. Unmatched junction bases numbered 10, after V lost 4 bases and J lost 1 base. The germline gives CDR1 MGHRA, CDR2 YSYEKL. This CDR3 spans 17 amino acids. This CDR3 is CASSLEAASGSYNEQFF. In DNA form, the CDR3 reads TGCGCCAGCAGCCTGGAAGCGGCTAGCGGATCCTACAATGAGCAGTTCTTC.

The chain joins TRBV4-1 to TRBJ2-7, with TRBD2 matching over 8 bases. CDR1 is MGHRA and CDR2 is YSYEKL in the germline V gene. Trimming at V came to 4 bases and at J to 5 bases, leaving 4 bases not matched to a gene. The CDR3 totals 13 residues. The chain's CDR3 is CASSPGGDNEQYF. CDR3 coding DNA: TGCGCCAGCAGCCCCGGGGGGGATAACGAGCAGTACTTC.

The DNA of the CDR3 is TGTGCCAGCAGCTTAGATTCCAGGTCGGCGCTTAGTTTCCTAAACACCATATATTTT. This translates into CASSLDSRSALSFLNTIYF. The chain couples TRBV7-9 to TRBJ1-3; no clear D. This CDR3 has 19 amino acids. Germline CDR1 reads SEHNR; CDR2 reads FQNEAQ (reference sequence). With 1 base removed from V and 6 bases from J, the gap between germline ends came to 25 bases.

The V call is TRBV29-1, the J call TRBJ1-1; a possible D gene is TRBD1 (5 bases). Trimming cost V 1 base and J 4 bases, with 7 bases left between them. The CDR3 runs to 12 residues. CDR1 and CDR2 (germline): SQVTM, ANQGSEA. The CDR3 here is CSVEAQGTEAFF. The DNA for the CDR3 is TGCAGCGTTGAAGCGCAGGGCACTGAAGCTTTCTTT.

This chain joins TRBV11-2 and TRBJ2-3; 7 bases are a match to TRBD1. The CDR3 length is 14 residues. Germline V gene sequence: CDR1 SGHAT, CDR2 FQNNGV. Unmatched junction bases numbered 5, after V lost 6 bases and J lost 2 bases. CDR3 region: CASRTGLSTDTQYF. The CDR3 DNA reads TGTGCCAGCAGGACAGGGCTTTCCACAGATACGCAGTATTTT.

V gene TRBV2 combines with J gene TRBJ1-1; no firm D call. Trimming cost V 6 bases and J 3 bases, with 17 bases left between them. This CDR3 comprises 15 residues. Germline CDR1 and CDR2: SNHLY and FYNNEI. CDR3 sequence (DNA): TGTGCCAGCAGATTATCTGGTTGGACTTACACTGAAGCTTTCTTT. It translates to CASRLSGWTYTEAFF.

As DNA, the CDR3 is TGTGCCAGCAGCTCCTTTAGCGGCTCCTACGAGCAGTACTTC. It specifies CASSSFSGSYEQYF. The chain couples TRBV7-2 to TRBJ2-7; D may be TRBD2 (6 bases). CDR3 length: 14 residues. Germline values: CDR1 SGHTA, CDR2 FQGNSA. V lost 4 bases to trimming and J lost 0 bases, with 10 bases between them.

This chain links TRBV27 with TRBJ1-5; D is perhaps TRBD1 (6 bases). The V and J ends lost 2 bases and 6 bases respectively, with 14 bases between them. The CDR3 consists of 15 residues. CDR1 is MNHEY and CDR2 is SMNVEV in the germline V gene (reference sequence). CDR3 bases: TGTGCCAGCAGTTTAGCAGGGGCGCTGGGTCAGCCCCAGCATTTT. Translating gives CASSLAGALGQPQHF.

This clone was observed a few times. The CDR3 nucleotides are TGTGCCAGTAGTATGGCCGGGGGATACACAGATACGCAGTATTTT. It is translated as CASSMAGGYTDTQYF. This chain uses TRBV19 with TRBJ2-3; tentatively, D is TRBD2 (6 bases). This CDR3 is built from 15 residues. The germline V gene has CDR1 LNHDA and CDR2 SQIVND (reference sequence). V lost 3 bases to trimming and J lost 2 bases, with 12 bases between them.

The chain links TRBV14 to TRBJ2-7, with TRBD1 matching 12 bases. CDR3 size: 15 residues. V shed 1 base and J 7 bases; nucleotides not matched to a gene: 5. Germline loops: CDR1 SGHDN, CDR2 FVKESK. CDR3 nucleotides: TGTGCCAGCAGCCAAGTAGGGACAGGGGGCCATGAGCAGTACTTC. Its translation: CASSQVGTGGHEQYF. The whole variable domain, filled in from reference TRBV14 and TRBJ2-7, reads EAGVTQFPSHSVIEKGQTVTLRCDPISGHDNLYWYRRVMGKEIKFLLHFVKESKQDESGMPNNRFLAERTGGTYSTLKVQPAELEDSGVYFCASSQVGTGGHEQYFGPGTRLTVT.

The chain joins TRBV19 to TRBJ2-1; the match to TRBD1 covers 7 bases. The germline V gene encodes CDR1 LNHDA and CDR2 SQIVND (reference sequence). This CDR3 spans 15 amino acids. Trimming took 7 bases from V and 2 from J; bases not matched to a gene: 8. DNA of the CDR3: TGTGCCAGTAAACCCCGGGACAGACCCTACAATGAGCAGTTCTTC. Its protein is CASKPRDRPYNEQFF. Variable domain in full (rest from reference TRBV19 and TRBJ2-1): DGGITQSPKYLFRKEGQNVTLSCEQNLNHDAMYWYRQDPGQGLRLIYYSQIVNDFQKGDIAEGYSVSREKKESFPLTVTSAQKNPTAFYLCASKPRDRPYNEQFFGPGTRLTVL.

Here the CDR3 DNA reads TGTGCCAGCAGCCTCGGACAGACTGGAAACACCATATATTTT. This sequence encodes CASSLGQTGNTIYF. The chain carries TRBV5-8 and TRBJ1-3; tentatively, D is TRBD1 (6 bases). The CDR3 is 14 residues long. Germline CDR1 is SGHTS and CDR2 is YDEGEE. V was shortened by 4 bases and J by 2 bases, with 10 bases between the two germline ends.

The count of this clone is one. The chain uses TRBV5-1 and TRBJ1-1; possible D gene TRBD1, 6 bases. Germline CDR1 reads SGHRS; CDR2 reads YFSETQ. CDR3 size: 15 residues. Trimming cost V 0 bases and J 4 bases, with 13 bases left between them. CDR3 coding DNA: TGCGCCAGCAGCTTGGCCGGACAGCCGGGCACTGAAGCTTTCTTT. Translated, it gives CASSLAGQPGTEAFF. Full variable domain (remainder filled in from reference TRBV5-1 and TRBJ1-1): KAGVTQTPRYLIKTRGQQVTLSCSPISGHRSVSWYQQTPGQGLQFLFEYFSETQRNKGNFPGRFSGRQFSNSRSEMNVSTLELGDSALYLCASSLAGQPGTEAFFGQGTRLTVV.

The chain carries TRBV11-1 and TRBJ2-1, with TRBD2 identical over 13 bases. Losses at the gene ends were 2 bases for V and 10 bases for J; bases not matched to a gene: 5. The germline V gene encodes CDR1 SGHAT and CDR2 FQDESV (reference sequence). The CDR3 runs to 15 residues. The CDR3 sequence is CASSLTGLAGEEQFF. The CDR3, as DNA: TGTGCCAGCAGCTTAACCGGACTAGCGGGAGAAGAGCAGTTCTTC.

The count of this clone is one. The chain employs TRBV6-1 and TRBJ1-5, with 8 bases matching TRBD1. The CDR3 has 14 residues. Germline V gene lookup returns CDR1 MNHNS and CDR2 SASEGT. V was pared by 3 bases and J by 4 bases, with 2 bases of the junction left unmatched. The CDR3, as DNA: TGTGCCAGCAGTGAGGGACAGGAGAATCAGCCCCAGCATTTT. It specifies CASSEGQENQPQHF.

The chain couples TRBV5-1 to TRBJ2-5; 13 bases are a match to TRBD2. This CDR3 region has 17 residues. CDR1 SGHRS and CDR2 YFSETQ come from the germline V gene. The J segment lost 4 bases and the V segment lost 2 bases, leaving 8 bases of the junction unmatched. This chain's CDR3 is CASSFGTSGTRGETQYF. The CDR3 bases are TGCGCCAGCAGCTTCGGGACTAGCGGGACGAGGGGAGAGACCCAGTACTTC.

The CDR3 DNA follows: TGTGCCAGCAGTTTAGTGGCGGTGAGGAATCAGCCCCAGCATTTT. The encoded protein is CASSLVAVRNQPQHF. The J gene is TRBJ1-5, the V gene TRBV27; D gene unclear. Between the trimmed V and J ends, which lost 2 bases and 4 bases, there was a span of 12 bases. CDR1 MNHEY and CDR2 SMNVEV come from the germline V gene (reference sequence). This CDR3 is built from 15 residues.